The TCR beta chain described here comes from a study of OX40 agonist ivuxolimab in advanced cancers. Across the study: One hepatocellular carcinoma and a couple of cutaneous melanoma patients partially responded. General observations from the study: Among T cells, CD8+ cells averaged more expanded clones than CD4+ cells. Individuals who were partial responders at 0.1-3.0 mg/kg had clonal expansion that ranked among the lowest.

Germline assignment: CDR1 KGHSH and CDR2 LQKENI. Germline trimming cut 0 bases from V and 5 bases from J; bases unmatched to any gene: 9. The CDR3 consists of 16 residues. Here immunoSEQ multiplex PCR was the method, and the copy in TCRdb shows in-frame clones only, minus some. The sample contains about 73,000 clones, approximately 86% of which appear only once. As regards this clone: The antigen remains undetermined.

This clonotype was obtained from an adult with an advanced solid tumor such as melanoma, head and neck, liver or kidney cancer. Sequencing was performed on CD4+ or CD8+ T cells sorted from blood, taken in a trial of the OX40 agonist ivuxolimab. This chain links TRBV18 with TRBJ1-2; 7 bases are shared with TRBD1. The CDR3 loop is CASSPPPGQLSYGYTF. DNA of the CDR3: TGTGCCAGCTCACCACCTCCGGGACAGCTTTCGTATGGCTACACCTTC. Full variable domain (rest looked up from reference TRBV18 and TRBJ1-2): NAGVMQNPRHLVRRRGQEARLRCSPMKGHSHVYWYRQLPEEGLKFMVYLQKENIIDESGMPKERFSAEFPKEGPSILRIQQVVRGDSAAYFCASSPPPGQLSYGYTFGSGTRLTVV.